A selection of T cell receptor beta chains follows, all from one sample in a study of T cells in Graves' hyperthyroidism and ophthalmopathy. One entry per CDR3 protein results from TCRdb running MiXCR on the multiplex PCR reads. The table has about 50,000 distinct CDR3 sequences, about 50% seen once. Sequences were obtained from blood. The receptors derive from a woman in her 30s with Graves' ophthalmopathy. Each CDR3 is given with its conserved first and last residue. D genes are given only for firm matches. A row's size may be missing; if present it is once, few, many or a size class.

size: once; V: TRBV15; D: TRBD1; J: TRBJ2-6; DNA: TGTGCCACCAGCAGCGGGACAGATCCCTCTGGGGCCAACGTCCTGACTTTC; CDR3: CATSSGTDPSGANVLTF
size: medium-sized; V: TRBV29-1; D: TRBD1; J: TRBJ1-2; DNA: TGCAGCGTTGAAGGGACAGGGTGGGATGGCTACACCTTC; CDR3: CSVEGTGWDGYTF
size: -; V: TRBV7-6; D: TRBD1; J: TRBJ2-7; DNA: TGTGCCAGCAGCTTCCGGGACAGGGGTGGGGTCGAGCAGTACTTC; CDR3: CASSFRDRGGVEQYF
size: -; V: TRBV14; D: -; J: TRBJ1-4; DNA: TGTGCCAGCAGCCAAGAAAGCTGGGCGCAGGGTGAAAAACTGTTTTTT; CDR3: CASSQESWAQGEKLFF
size: many; V: TRBV7-2; D: -; J: TRBJ2-5; DNA: TGTGCCAGCAGCTTAGTCGGGGCCGGCGGGGAGACCCAGTACTTC; CDR3: CASSLVGAGGETQYF
size: many; V: TRBV7-3; D: -; J: TRBJ1-1; DNA: TGTGCCAGCAGCTTAGGGACGAACACTGGAGCTTTCTTT; CDR3: CASSLGTNTGAFF
size: medium-sized; V: TRBV10-3; D: TRBD1; J: TRBJ2-1; DNA: TGTGCCATCAGTAAGGACAGGGGAAGGGCTGAGCAGTTCTTC; CDR3: CAISKDRGRAEQFF
size: many; V: TRBV5-1; D: TRBD1; J: TRBJ2-5; DNA: TGCGCCAGCAGCCCGAAGACAGGGGTAATCGAAGAGACCCAGTACTTC; CDR3: CASSPKTGVIEETQYF
size: many; V: TRBV28; D: TRBD2; J: TRBJ2-7; DNA: TGTGCCAGCAGTTTATGGGCTAGCGGGAGGAAGGAGCAGTACTTC; CDR3: CASSLWASGRKEQYF
size: many; V: TRBV7-9; D: -; J: TRBJ2-7; DNA: TGTGCCAGCAGCCGAGACCTAGCGCGTCTCGAAAACTCCTACGAGCAGTACTTC; CDR3: CASSRDLARLENSYEQYF
size: many; V: TRBV5-5; D: -; J: TRBJ2-1; DNA: TGTGCCAGCAGCTTGACAGGGAAAGGTGAGCAGTTCTTC; CDR3: CASSLTGKGEQFF
size: -; V: TRBV6-6; D: -; J: TRBJ2-3; DNA: TGTGCCAGCAGCGGGGAGGCCCGGGTAAGCGGTAGCGCAGATACGCAGTATTTT; CDR3: CASSGEARVSGSADTQYF
size: -; V: TRBV2; D: TRBD2; J: TRBJ2-7; DNA: TGTGCCAGCAGTAAGACTAGCGGGCACGCCTACGAGCAGCACTTC; CDR3: CASSKTSGHAYEQHF
size: many; V: TRBV7-9; D: TRBD2; J: TRBJ2-7; DNA: TGTGCCAGCATTACCGGGGGGGGCCCGTACGAGCAGTACTTC; CDR3: CASITGGGPYEQYF
size: many; V: TRBV12-3/TRBV12-4; D: -; J: TRBJ2-7; DNA: TGTGCCAGCAGCTATACGGCCGGGACAAGCGAGCAGTACTTC; CDR3: CASSYTAGTSEQYF
size: -; V: TRBV2; D: TRBD1; J: TRBJ1-2; DNA: TGTGCCACACCTTCAAAAATCGGGACAGGGGGAAACTATGGCTACACCTTC; CDR3: CATPSKIGTGGNYGYTF
size: -; V: TRBV20-1; D: TRBD1; J: TRBJ1-2; DNA: TGCAGTGCTAGGGGGACAGGGGGCTACACCTTC; CDR3: CSARGTGGYTF
size: -; V: TRBV24-1; D: -; J: TRBJ2-1; DNA: TGTGCCACCGTAAAGGGGAGCGGGTACAATGAGCAGTTCTTC; CDR3: CATVKGSGYNEQFF
size: -; V: TRBV7-7; D: -; J: TRBJ2-1; DNA: TGTGCTAGCAGCTTAACGAGGTACAATGAGCAGTTCTTC; CDR3: CASSLTRYNEQFF
size: many; V: TRBV7-2; D: TRBD1; J: TRBJ1-5; DNA: TGTGCCAGCAGCGCCCATGGGACAGGCAATCAGCCCCAGCATTTT; CDR3: CASSAHGTGNQPQHF
size: -; V: TRBV10-3; D: -; J: TRBJ1-1; DNA: TGTGCCATCAGTCCCGGACAGTCTCCAAAAACCACTGAAGCTTTCTTT; CDR3: CAISPGQSPKTTEAFF
size: many; V: TRBV14; D: -; J: TRBJ2-3; DNA: TGTGCCAGCAGCCAATTTGTACGCACAGATACGCAGTATTTT; CDR3: CASSQFVRTDTQYF
size: -; V: TRBV19; D: -; J: TRBJ1-5; DNA: TGTGCCAGTACCAAACGGGGGAACAATCAGCCCCAGCATTTT; CDR3: CASTKRGNNQPQHF
size: medium-sized; V: TRBV7-2; D: -; J: TRBJ1-6; DNA: TGTGCCAGCAGCTTAAGCTATTATTCACCCCTCCACTTT; CDR3: CASSLSYYSPLHF
size: -; V: TRBV5-6; D: TRBD1; J: TRBJ2-5; DNA: TGTGCCAGCAGCAAAATTACAGGGGTAATCCAAGAGACCCAGTACTTC; CDR3: CASSKITGVIQETQYF
size: many; V: TRBV27; D: TRBD1; J: TRBJ1-2; DNA: TGTGCCAGCAGTATCTCAGTCTCAGGGGGCGACTATGGCTACACCTTC; CDR3: CASSISVSGGDYGYTF
size: -; V: TRBV19; D: -; J: TRBJ1-1; DNA: TGTGCCGGTAGTATAAGGTCGGGGGGGTCCACTGAAGCTTTCTTT; CDR3: CAGSIRSGGSTEAFF
size: many; V: TRBV6-1; D: TRBD2; J: TRBJ2-2; DNA: TGTGCCAGCTCCACCCAGGCGGGAGAGGCCGGGGAGCTGTTTTTT; CDR3: CASSTQAGEAGELFF
size: -; V: TRBV20-1; D: -; J: TRBJ2-3; DNA: TGCAGTGCTAGGAGGGACTTCCGCACAGATACGCAGTATTTT; CDR3: CSARRDFRTDTQYF
size: many; V: TRBV5-4; D: -; J: TRBJ1-2; DNA: TGTGCCAGCAGCTTGGAGAGGGGGGCGTCGTATGGCTACACCTTC; CDR3: CASSLERGASYGYTF
size: -; V: TRBV12-3/TRBV12-4; D: -; J: TRBJ1-4; DNA: TGTGCCAGCAGTTTAACTAGCGGTGAAAAACTGTTTTTT; CDR3: CASSLTSGEKLFF
size: -; V: TRBV6-6; D: TRBD1; J: TRBJ2-5; DNA: TGTGCCAGCAGTGTGAAGGGGACAGGGGCGAATCAGCCCCAGTACTTC; CDR3: CASSVKGTGANQPQYF
size: -; V: TRBV5-3; D: TRBD1; J: TRBJ2-7; DNA: TGTGCCAGTAGCTGGCAGGGGGACTACGAGCAGTACTTC; CDR3: CASSWQGDYEQYF
size: -; V: TRBV2; D: -; J: TRBJ2-1; DNA: TGTGCCAGCAGCGAGGGCAGGGGGGGCTACAATGAGCAGTTCTTC; CDR3: CASSEGRGGYNEQFF
size: -; V: TRBV30; D: -; J: TRBJ1-3; DNA: TGTGCCTGGAGTGTAGGGACCTCTGGAAACACCATATATTTT; CDR3: CAWSVGTSGNTIYF
size: -; V: TRBV12-3/TRBV12-4; D: -; J: TRBJ1-5; DNA: TGTGCCAGCAGTCCTTCCTCAGGGTATCAGCCCCAGCATTTT; CDR3: CASSPSSGYQPQHF
size: -; V: TRBV11-1; D: TRBD2; J: TRBJ2-7; DNA: TGTGCCAGCACCTTAGCGGGAGGTCAGGAGCAGTACTTC; CDR3: CASTLAGGQEQYF
size: -; V: TRBV9; D: -; J: TRBJ2-1; DNA: TGTGCCAGCAGTGTAATTTCGAGTAATGAGCAGTCCTTC; CDR3: CASSVISSNEQSF
size: many; V: TRBV15; D: -; J: TRBJ2-7; DNA: TGTGCCACCAGCAGAGTGGCGAGCTCCTACGAGCAGTACTTC; CDR3: CATSRVASSYEQYF
size: -; V: TRBV9; D: TRBD2; J: TRBJ2-5; DNA: TGTGCCAGCAGCCCACCGACGGGGGGTATGAGAGAGACCCAGTACTTC; CDR3: CASSPPTGGMRETQYF